Listed below are T cell receptor beta chains from one sample, sequenced in a study of early T cells in non-severe SARS-CoV-2 infection. Each CDR3 protein gets one entry after TCRdb re-called the 5' RACE reads with MiXCR. Of 75,000 to 80,000 distinct CDR3 sequences in the sample, around a tenth were seen once. Sequenced material: whole blood. All receptors derive from an adult who was a healthcare worker with PCR-confirmed SARS-CoV-2 infection or an uninfected control (not recorded which). CDR3s include the opening cysteine and the closing phenylalanine or tryptophan. The order of the fields is clone size, J gene, D gene, V gene, CDR3 protein, CDR3 DNA. The D gene is left open where the match is weak. The size field is filled for only some rows; it gives once, few, many or a size class.

>many|TRBJ2-2|TRBD2|TRBV19
CASSIPGLATAGELFF
TGTGCCAGTAGTATTCCGGGACTAGCGACGGCCGGGGAGCTGTTTTTT
>few|TRBJ1-2|TRBD1|TRBV18
CASSRGQGESNYGYTF
TGTGCCAGCTCTCGAGGACAGGGGGAATCTAACTATGGCTACACCTTC
>few|TRBJ1-4|TRBD1|TRBV5-1
CASSLDGQGGYEKLFF
TGCGCCAGCAGCTTGGACGGACAGGGGGGATATGAAAAACTGTTTTTT
>few|TRBJ2-1|NA|TRBV4-1
CASSQEGAAIYNEQFF
TGCGCCAGCAGCCAAGAAGGAGCAGCGATCTACAATGAGCAGTTCTTC
>NA|TRBJ2-7|NA|TRBV20-1
CSARDFGTDNYEQYF
TGCAGTGCTAGGGATTTCGGGACCGACAACTACGAGCAGTACTTC
>many|TRBJ1-2|NA|TRBV7-2
CASSPQVNYGYTF
TGTGCCAGCAGCCCCCAGGTTAACTATGGCTACACCTTC
>many|TRBJ2-1|NA|TRBV27
CASSEAGTPGLTGNEQFF
TGTGCCAGCAGTGAAGCCGGGACCCCAGGCCTAACAGGCAATGAGCAGTTCTTC
>NA|TRBJ1-2|NA|TRBV10-3
CAISQAPGESYGYTF
TGTGCCATCAGTCAGGCCCCTGGGGAAAGCTATGGCTACACCTTC
>few|TRBJ2-1|NA|TRBV28
CASSSRTGYNNEQFF
TGTGCCAGCAGTTCACGGACTGGATACAACAATGAGCAGTTCTTC
>many|TRBJ2-1|NA|TRBV7-9
CASSLTFNEQFF
TGTGCCAGCAGCTTAACCTTCAATGAGCAGTTCTTC
>few|TRBJ2-7|TRBD2|TRBV6-6
CATGLVNYEQYF
TGTGCCACCGGACTAGTTAACTACGAGCAGTACTTC
>many|TRBJ2-7|NA|TRBV28
CASRFRTASPYEQYF
TGTGCCAGCCGATTTAGGACAGCCAGCCCCTACGAGCAGTACTTC
>NA|TRBJ2-1|NA|TRBV10-3
CAIRRGGPEQFF
TGTGCCATCCGGAGGGGCGGTCCTGAGCAGTTCTTC
>NA|TRBJ2-3|NA|TRBV20-1
CSARVLGTDTQYF
TGCAGTGCTAGGGTTCTGGGGACAGATACGCAGTATTTT
>many|TRBJ1-5|NA|TRBV7-9
CASSLGASNQPQHF
TGTGCCAGCAGCTTAGGTGCGAGCAATCAGCCCCAGCATTTT
>NA|TRBJ2-1|TRBD1|TRBV4-1
CASSLEGTGGSSNEQFF
TGCGCCAGCAGCCTCGAGGGGACAGGGGGCTCTTCCAATGAGCAGTTCTTC
>NA|TRBJ2-2|TRBD2|TRBV7-6
CASSLELAGEGGELFF
TGTGCCAGCAGCTTAGAACTAGCGGGAGAGGGCGGGGAGCTGTTTTTT
>NA|TRBJ2-1|NA|TRBV6-6
CASSYSKSPYNEQFF
TGTGCCAGCAGTTACTCGAAAAGCCCCTACAATGAGCAGTTCTTC
>NA|TRBJ1-5|NA|TRBV24-1
CATSVGLNQPQHF
TGTGCCACCAGTGTAGGACTTAATCAGCCCCAGCATTTT
>many|TRBJ2-7|NA|TRBV3-1
CASSQGGGASYEQYF
TGTGCCAGCAGCCAAGGTGGGGGCGCCTCCTACGAGCAGTACTTC
>few|TRBJ2-7|NA|TRBV30
CAWSVPRPPYEQYF
TGTGCCTGGAGTGTACCTCGGCCCCCGTACGAGCAGTACTTC